These 15 T cell receptor beta chains originate from one sample sequenced in a study of Ad26.COV2.S vaccination and SARS-CoV-2 variants. Specified treatment: some 20 received Ad26.COV2.S at low or high dose, single or two shots; 5 received placebo; per-sample allocation not given. Sampling was done on day 63 after the first vaccine or placebo injection. The repertoire was sequenced with immunoSEQ multiplex PCR; TCRdb's copy has only in-frame clones and lacks some. The table shows roughly 420,000 clones, with about 88% occurring only once. Sequenced material: peripheral blood, taken in a trial of Ad26.COV2.S vaccine versus placebo. The receptors derive from a person between 18 and 65 years old who received the Ad26.COV2.S COVID-19 vaccine or a placebo.

The chain uses TRBV7-2 and TRBJ2-3; D is perhaps TRBD2 (7 bases). Deletions cut 1 base from V and 3 bases from J, with 17 bases between. CDR1 and CDR2 from the germline V gene are SGHTA and FQGNSA. The CDR3 covers 17 residues. The CDR3 here is CASSLVWGGRETDTQYF. The CDR3 nucleotides read TGTGCCAGCAGCTTAGTCTGGGGGGGCAGGGAGACAGATACGCAGTATTTT.

This chain uses TRBV4-1 with TRBJ1-5; the D is unclear. The CDR3 has 16 residues. Germline CDR1 MGHRA, CDR2 YSYEKL. V was trimmed by 3 bases and J by 0 bases, leaving 12 bases between them. The chain's CDR3 is CASSQALTYSNQPQHF. The CDR3 coding sequence is TGCGCCAGCAGCCAGGCCTTGACCTATAGCAATCAGCCCCAGCATTTT.

The rearrangement joins TRBV19 to TRBJ1-2; TRBD1 matches 8 bases. Looked up from germline, CDR1 is LNHDA and CDR2 is SQIVND (reference sequence). The CDR3 runs to 16 residues. The V and J ends lost 3 bases and 4 bases, in that order; junction bases with no gene match: 10. CDR3 DNA: TGTGCCAGTAGTATGCCGATGGACAGGGTTATCTATGGCTACACCTTC. Its translation: CASSMPMDRVIYGYTF.

The gene calls are TRBV29-1 and TRBJ1-4; D possibly corresponds to TRBD1 (6 bases). Germline V gene lookup returns CDR1 SQVTM and CDR2 ANQGSEA. CDR3 length: 15 amino acids. Trimming left V 7 bases short and J 7 bases short, with 22 bases between. CDR3 DNA: TGCAGCGCACCACTGCCCGGGGGGGCGGGTGAAAAACTGTTTTTT. It encodes CSAPLPGGAGEKLFF.

This chain uses TRBV27 with TRBJ2-5; a weak D match, TRBD2 (6 bases). The CDR3 has 14 residues. CDR1 is MNHEY and CDR2 is SMNVEV in the germline V gene (reference sequence). Trimming removed 5 bases from V and 5 bases from J, with 15 bases in between. The CDR3 protein is CASSLAGSRETQYF. In DNA, the CDR3 is TGTGCCAGCAGTCTCGCCGGGAGTCGGGAGACCCAGTACTTC.

This chain uses TRBV4-3 with TRBJ2-7; the D call may be TRBD1 or TRBD2 (5 bases each). V lost 5 bases, J lost 0 bases, and 11 bases lay in between. Germline lookup yields CDR1 LGHNA and CDR2 YSLEER. This CDR3 has 14 amino acids. CDR3 loop: CASSVGPSSYEQYF. DNA for the CDR3: TGCGCCAGCAGCGTGGGACCAAGCTCCTACGAGCAGTACTTC.

The genes are TRBV24-1 and TRBJ2-1; 8 nucleotides agree with TRBD2. The trim removed 1 base at V and 7 bases at J, leaving 8 bases unmatched. The germline gives CDR1 KGHDR, CDR2 SFDVKD. The CDR3 runs to 16 residues. CDR3 residues: CATSDFRASGSNEQFF. The CDR3 nucleotides are TGTGCCACCAGTGATTTTAGGGCTAGCGGGTCAAATGAGCAGTTCTTC.

This clone came up once. The rearrangement uses TRBV5-4 and TRBJ1-3; no clear D. The V and J ends lost 9 bases and 2 bases respectively, with 9 bases between them. Germline V CDR1 and CDR2: SGHNT, YYREEE (reference sequence). The CDR3 spans 12 residues. The CDR3 region is CATRAAGNTIYF. CDR3 in DNA: TGTGCCACCCGAGCGGCTGGAAACACCATATATTTT.

V usage is TRBV7-2 and J usage is TRBJ1-3; D possibly corresponds to TRBD1 (6 bases). Germline CDR1 is SGHTA and CDR2 is FQGNSA. This CDR3 contains 15 residues. The V gene lost 1 base and the J gene lost 5 bases, with 12 bases spanning the gap. CDR3 sequence reads: CASSLVGQARNTIYF. The CDR3 DNA reads as TGTGCCAGCAGCTTAGTGGGACAAGCCCGAAACACCATATATTTT.

The J gene is TRBJ1-6, the V gene TRBV27; no clear D gene. V lost 3 bases and J 7 bases, leaving 10 bases between the germline ends. The germline gives CDR1 MNHEY, CDR2 SMNVEV (reference sequence). The CDR3 runs to 14 residues. CDR3 amino acids: CASSFGYRNSPLHF. CDR3 DNA sequence: TGTGCCAGCAGTTTTGGGTATCGGAATTCACCCCTCCACTTT.

The sample holds one count of this clone. The chain carries TRBV18 and TRBJ1-3, with 10 bases fitting TRBD1. From germline, CDR1 is KGHSH and CDR2 LQKENI. The CDR3 consists of 15 residues. V lost 1 base, J lost 7 bases, and 4 bases stayed unmatched. CDR3 sequence (DNA): TGTGCCAGCTCACCACGAGGGACAGGGGAGAACACCATATATTTT. Its translation: CASSPRGTGENTIYF.

Concerning this clone itself: This same CDR3 is encoded by further DNA sequences in the sample. This chain joins TRBV9 and TRBJ1-3; D is uncertain. In germline, CDR1 is SGDLS, CDR2 YYNGEE. Trimming took off 0 bases at V and 0 bases at J, with 10 bases between the two ends. The CDR3 is 16 amino acids. CDR3 region: CASSVAPGVSGNTIYF. DNA for the CDR3: TGTGCCAGCAGCGTAGCCCCGGGTGTCTCTGGAAACACCATATATTTT.

The chain combines TRBV29-1 with TRBJ1-2, with D possibly matching TRBD1 (6 bases). The CDR3 sequence is 15 residues long. V was clipped by 6 bases and J by 8 bases, with 25 bases between them. Looked up from germline, CDR1 is SQVTM and CDR2 is ANQGSEA. CDR3: CSVDELGPKGGGYTF. CDR3 sequence (DNA): TGCAGCGTCGACGAACTAGGACCCAAAGGGGGGGGCTACACCTTC.

This clone was recorded once. This sequence joins TRBV19 and TRBJ1-1; D is possibly TRBD1 (5 bases). The length of the CDR3 is 13 residues. CDR1 and CDR2 from the germline V gene are LNHDA and SQIVND (reference sequence). V dropped 5 bases and J dropped 4 bases, with 11 bases sitting between them. The chain's CDR3 is CASSFRDGTEAFF. The CDR3 DNA follows: TGTGCCAGTAGTTTCCGGGACGGCACTGAAGCTTTCTTT.

J is TRBJ2-7 and V is TRBV11-2; TRBD1 might be the D (6 bases). Germline-derived CDR1 and CDR2 are SGHAT and FQNNGV. The CDR3 sequence is 16 residues long. V lost 3 bases and J lost 4, with 19 bases in between. The chain's CDR3 is CASSLLGATFGYEQYF. CDR3 in DNA: TGTGCCAGCAGCTTGTTGGGGGCCACTTTCGGGTACGAGCAGTACTTC.